The T cell receptor (beta chain) under discussion was sequenced for a study of T cell repertoires in cytomegalovirus infection. Study information: CMV epitopes used comprised recently identified HLA-C-restricted ones and well-studied HLA-B-restricted ones. CMV infection and matching HLA type were both indicated by public TCR beta signatures. Broader study findings: Based on cumulative public TCR beta family frequency, carriers of CMV plus the relevant HLA were identified. HLA-C-restricted TCR beta clonotypes specific for CMV led the ex vivo response.

Trimming shortened V by 5 bases and J by 2 bases, and 13 bases separated the two germline ends. The CDR3 extends over 14 amino acids. As regards this clonotype: The antigen is unknown.

TCRdb itself ran the reads through MiXCR, one entry per CDR3 protein. The sample holds some 700,000 distinct CDR3 sequences, around 32% seen once. Sequenced material: cultured PBMCs, taken from culture after CMV antigen stimulation. The chain is built from TRBV12-3 or TRBV12-4 and TRBJ2-7, with D perhaps being TRBD1 or TRBD2 (6 bases each). This sequence was found in a human donor in good health (CMV status not recorded). Some clones in this sample may be carry-over from other donors' samples. The CDR3 reads CASSDHGGPYEQYF. CDR3 in DNA: TGTGCCAGCAGTGATCATGGGGGGCCCTACGAGCAGTACTTC.